The 18 T cell receptor beta chains presented below share a single source sample, sequenced in a study of Ad26.COV2.S vaccination and SARS-CoV-2 variants. Assay used: immunoSEQ multiplex PCR; TCRdb lists only in-frame clones, some missing. This sample has hundreds of thousands of clones, with more than 75% found just once. Treatment defined: 15 to 20 received Ad26.COV2.S at low or high dose, single or two shots; about five received placebo; per-sample allocation not given. Specimens were obtained on day 63 following the first vaccine or placebo injection. This sample comprised peripheral blood, obtained in a trial of Ad26.COV2.S vaccine versus placebo. Every receptor here comes from a person between 18 and 65 years old who received the Ad26.COV2.S COVID-19 vaccine or a placebo.

This clone came up a few times. The rearrangement joins TRBV12-3 or TRBV12-4 to TRBJ1-2; D gene ambiguous. The CDR3 is 12 amino acids. Trimming pared 5 bases from V and 8 bases from J, leaving 12 bases between. The DNA of the CDR3 is TGTGCCAGCAGTCCCTTTGTTTTAGGCTACACCTTC. Translated: CASSPFVLGYTF.

This chain connects TRBV7-8 to TRBJ1-2, with 7 positions matching TRBD1. Germline lookup yields CDR1 SGHVS and CDR2 FQNEAQ. V shed 3 bases, J shed 8 bases, and the junction held 12 bases outside the gene matches. The CDR3 loop spans 15 amino acids. This chain's CDR3 is CASSFFRTGGEGYTF. CDR3 DNA sequence: TGTGCCAGCAGCTTTTTCCGGACAGGCGGTGAGGGCTACACCTTC.

This chain uses TRBV6-6 with TRBJ1-3; D is uncertain. Germline V gene lookup returns CDR1 MNHNY and CDR2 SVGAGI (reference sequence). V lost 8 bases to trimming and J lost 4 bases, with 6 bases between them. The CDR3 length is 11 residues. The DNA for the CDR3 is TGTGCCAGCCTTTCGGGAAACACCATATATTTT. Protein sequence: CASLSGNTIYF.

With respect to this clone: This may be a read error, as it is one base from a much larger clone. V gene TRBV6-5 combines with J gene TRBJ2-5, with D unclear. The germline CDR1 and CDR2 sequences are MNHEY and SVGAGI. Trimming pared 5 bases from V and 5 bases from J, leaving 6 bases between. The CDR3 has 11 amino acids. The CDR3 here is CASSIGETQYF. The CDR3 DNA follows: TGTGCCAGCAGTATAGGGGAGACCCAGTACTTC.

This clone showed up just once. The V gene is TRBV9, the J gene TRBJ2-2, with D possibly TRBD2 on 7 matching bases. This CDR3 spans 16 amino acids. The V gene lost 3 bases and the J gene lost 7 bases, with 19 bases spanning the gap. Germline assignment: CDR1 SGDLS and CDR2 YYNGEE. Here the CDR3 DNA reads TGTGCCAGCAGCGCCCTCGCCGGGGGGCCTAACGGGGAGCTGTTTTTT. It codes for CASSALAGGPNGELFF. The entire variable domain, with the rest obtained from reference TRBV9 and TRBJ2-2, is as follows: DSGVTQTPKHLITATGQRVTLRCSPRSGDLSVYWYQQSLDQGLQFLIQYYNGEERAKGNILERFSAQQFPDLHSELNLSSLELGDSALYFCASSALAGGPNGELFFGEGSRLTVL.

The rearrangement uses TRBV19 and TRBJ2-1, with 7 bases matching TRBD1. With V trimmed by 9 bases and J by 5 bases, 4 bases remained unmatched. This CDR3 has 12 residues. CDR1 is LNHDA and CDR2 is SQIVND in the germline V gene (reference sequence). CDR3 sequence (DNA): TGTGCCAGCAGGGGGTTCAACAATGAGCAGTTCTTC. It codes for CASRGFNNEQFF.

The chain employs TRBV27 and TRBJ2-7; 8 bases fit TRBD2. Germline-derived CDR1 and CDR2 are MNHEY and SMNVEV (reference sequence). V gave up 6 bases and J gave up 5 bases; unmatched junction bases: 9. This CDR3 comprises 14 residues. CDR3 DNA sequence: TGTGCCAGCAGCCCCGGGGGGGGAAGACACGAGCAGTACTTC. Encoded protein: CASSPGGGRHEQYF.

This clone was detected once. V is TRBV30 and J is TRBJ1-3, with D maybe TRBD1 (5 bases). Germline loops: CDR1 GTSNPN, CDR2 SVGIG (reference sequence). CDR3 length equals 16 residues. The ends were cut back, 2 bases at V and 0 bases at J, with 14 bases in the middle. The CDR3, as DNA: TGTGCCTGGAGTAGATCCAGGGTAGACTCTGGAAACACCATATATTTT. This translates into CAWSRSRVDSGNTIYF.

In this sample, this clone is medium-sized. The V gene is TRBV12-3 or TRBV12-4, the J gene TRBJ2-2, with D perhaps TRBD2 (6 bases). This CDR3 has 13 residues. Trimming took off 2 bases at V and 7 bases at J, with 8 bases between the two ends. In DNA form, the CDR3 reads TGTGCCAGCAGTTTAATCGGGGGCGGGGAGCTGTTTTTT. Encoded protein: CASSLIGGGELFF.

This rearrangement joins TRBV2 to TRBJ2-2, with D possibly matching TRBD1 (6 bases). Germline V gene lookup returns CDR1 SNHLY and CDR2 FYNNEI. CDR3 length: 14 amino acids. V lost 6 bases to trimming and J lost 7 bases, with 15 bases between them. The CDR3 coding sequence is TGTGCCAGCAGATTGGACAGTTCTGGCGGGGAGCTGTTTTTT. Translated, it gives CASRLDSSGGELFF. The full variable domain, completed using reference TRBV2 and TRBJ2-2, is EPEVTQTPSHQVTQMGQEVILRCVPISNHLYFYWYRQILGQKVEFLVSFYNNEISEKSEIFDDQFSVERPDGSNFTLKIRSTKLEDSAMYFCASRLDSSGGELFFGEGSRLTVL.

The rearrangement joins TRBV3-1 (or the pseudogene TRBV3-2) to TRBJ2-7; possibly TRBD1 for D (6 bases). The CDR3 length is 17 residues. Trimming removed 2 bases from V and 0 bases from J, with 17 bases in between. In germline, CDR1 is LGHDT, CDR2 YNNKEL (reference sequence). DNA for the CDR3: TGTGCCAGCAGCCAACTGCGACGACAGGCTCGCTCCTACGAGCAGTACTTC. It yields the protein CASSQLRRQARSYEQYF.

The genes are TRBV20-1 and TRBJ2-3; 9 bases map to TRBD1. CDR3 size: 14 residues. In germline, CDR1 is DFQATT, CDR2 SNEGSKA (reference sequence). Trimming removed 3 bases from V and 3 bases from J; junction bases left unmatched: 4. CDR3 bases: TGCAGTGCTAGTGTGGACAGGGGTACAGATACGCAGTATTTT. Translation: CSASVDRGTDTQYF.

The chain links TRBV14 to TRBJ2-7; D gene unclear. Germline values: CDR1 SGHDN, CDR2 FVKESK. V was pared by 3 bases and J by 2 bases, with 5 bases between. The CDR3 spans 12 residues. The CDR3 here is CASSHSTYEQYF. Here the CDR3 DNA reads TGTGCCAGCAGCCACTCTACCTACGAGCAGTACTTC.

This clone appeared a few times. This rearrangement joins TRBV27 to TRBJ1-1; D unclear. Germline values: CDR1 MNHEY, CDR2 SMNVEV (reference sequence). The CDR3 has 15 amino acids. V was shortened by 8 bases and J by 1 base, with 17 bases between the two germline ends. The CDR3 loop reads CASSQRWQTNTEAFF. DNA of the CDR3: TGTGCCAGCTCGCAGAGGTGGCAGACGAACACTGAAGCTTTCTTT.

V is TRBV3-1 (or the pseudogene TRBV3-2) and J is TRBJ2-2; D uncertain. Per the germline V gene, CDR1 is LGHDT and CDR2 is YNNKEL (reference sequence). The CDR3 is 18 amino acids. Trimming shortened V by 4 bases and J by 6 bases, and 24 bases separated the two germline ends. The CDR3 reads CASSPRFVIGPNAGELFF. As DNA, the CDR3 is TGTGCCAGCAGCCCCCGGTTTGTAATTGGCCCCAACGCCGGGGAGCTGTTTTTT.

This chain uses TRBV4-1 with TRBJ1-2; D is unresolved. The V end lost 1 base, the J end lost 4 bases, and 16 bases lay between the germline ends. CDR1 is MGHRA, CDR2 YSYEKL, per germline. The length of the CDR3 is 16 residues. In DNA, the CDR3 is TGCGCCAGCAGCCAAGTTTCCAGTCGGAGTGGCTATGGCTACACCTTC. This gives the protein CASSQVSSRSGYGYTF.

The chain joins TRBV5-1 to TRBJ2-1, with 8 bases lining up with TRBD2. The J segment lost 7 bases and the V segment lost 6 bases, leaving 9 bases of the junction unmatched. This CDR3 has 14 amino acids. Germline V gives CDR1 SGHRS, CDR2 YFSETQ. This CDR3 is CASNLAGGGNEQFF. For the CDR3, the DNA is TGCGCCAGCAACCTTGCGGGGGGAGGTAATGAGCAGTTCTTC.

CDR3 protein: CASSYSTGDSPLHF. CDR3 in DNA: TGTGCCAGCAGTTACTCGACCGGGGACTCACCCCTCCACTTT. The chain recombines TRBV6-6 with TRBJ1-6; tentative D call: TRBD1 (5 bases). V was shortened by 0 bases and J by 10 bases, with 10 bases between the two germline ends. Germline CDR1 and CDR2: MNHNY and SVGAGI (reference sequence). CDR3 size: 14 residues.